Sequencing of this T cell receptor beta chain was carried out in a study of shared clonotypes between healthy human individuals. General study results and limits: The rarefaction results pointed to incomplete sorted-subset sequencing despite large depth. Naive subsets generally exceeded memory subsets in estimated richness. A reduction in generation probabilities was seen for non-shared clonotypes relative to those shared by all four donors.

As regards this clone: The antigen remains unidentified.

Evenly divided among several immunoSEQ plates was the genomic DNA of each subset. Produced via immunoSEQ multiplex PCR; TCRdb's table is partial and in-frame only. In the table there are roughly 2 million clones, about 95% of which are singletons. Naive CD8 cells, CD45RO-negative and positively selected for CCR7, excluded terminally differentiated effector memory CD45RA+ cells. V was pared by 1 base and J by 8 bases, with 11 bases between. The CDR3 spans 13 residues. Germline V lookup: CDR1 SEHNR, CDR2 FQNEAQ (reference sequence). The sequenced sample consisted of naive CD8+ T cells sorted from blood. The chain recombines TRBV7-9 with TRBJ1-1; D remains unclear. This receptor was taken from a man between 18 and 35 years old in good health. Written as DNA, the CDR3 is TGTGCCAGCAGCTTAGTGGAGGGCGGCGAAGCTTTCTTT. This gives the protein CASSLVEGGEAFF.